These 16 T cell receptor beta chains originate from one sample sequenced in a study of vaccination and CD4 T cells after COVID-19. Stated treatment: approximately 10-day PBMC culture with coronavirus spike peptide pools or control peptides (ViraFEST assay). At the Johns Hopkins FTIC core, DNA taken from cultured CD4+ T cells was sequenced by way of the Oncomine TCR Beta short-read assay. TCRdb called the PCR reads again in MiXCR, with one record for every CDR3 protein. Of 7,800 or so distinct CDR3 sequences listed, 51% are singletons. Their recognized antigens are unknown. The sample comprised CD4+ T cells from blood, cultured in vitro. The source of these receptors is a human donor who had recovered from COVID-19.

J is TRBJ1-1 and V is TRBV14; possibly TRBD1 for D (5 bases). This CDR3 is 13 amino acids long. The V end was cut by 4 bases, the J end by 9 bases, with 15 bases between. Looked up from germline, CDR1 is SGHDN and CDR2 is FVKESK. The CDR3 protein is CASSLSAGTKAFF. In nucleotides, the CDR3 is TGTGCCAGCAGCCTTTCGGCCGGGACTAAAGCTTTCTTT.

This chain connects TRBV6-1 to TRBJ1-5, with D tentatively TRBD1 (5 bases). There are 14 residues in the CDR3. Per the germline V gene, CDR1 is MNHNS and CDR2 is SASEGT. With 8 bases removed from V and 9 bases from J, the gap between germline ends came to 20 bases. CDR3 in DNA: TGTGCCAGCCGCAAGTCGAGTGTGGGGCGGCCCCAGCATTTT. It yields the protein CASRKSSVGRPQHF.

The chain couples TRBV10-1 to TRBJ2-7, with unresolved D. The germline gives CDR1 WNHNN, CDR2 SYGVQD (reference sequence). The CDR3 is made up of 16 amino acids. Deletions cut 2 bases from V and 2 bases from J, with 16 bases between. CDR3 nucleotides: TGCGCCAGCAGTGAGGCCCAGGCTACATGCACCTACGAGCAGTACTTC. As protein: CASSEAQATCTYEQYF.

The chain recombines TRBV11-3 with TRBJ1-1; weak D call: TRBD1 (6 bases). Germline V gene sequence: CDR1 SGHNT, CDR2 YENEEA. The CDR3 is made up of 14 amino acids. V was pared by 6 bases and J by 6 bases, with 17 bases between. The CDR3 DNA follows: TGTGCCAGCAGGTCCTCGGGGGCAGGGGCTGAAGCTTTCTTT. Its protein product is CASRSSGAGAEAFF.

This clonotype was found a few times. The J gene is TRBJ1-3, the V gene TRBV6-1; the D is unclear. The CDR3 length is 14 residues. Germline V gene sequence: CDR1 MNHNS, CDR2 SASEGT. Trimming took 6 bases from V and 1 from J, leaving 10 bases between them. In DNA, the CDR3 is TGTGCCAGCAGCCCTGACGGATCTGGAAACACCATATATTTT. Translation gives CASSPDGSGNTIYF.

V and J are TRBV12-3 or TRBV12-4 and TRBJ1-5, with 11 nucleotides matching TRBD1. The CDR3 sequence is 16 residues long. V lost 5 bases and J lost 6; bases outside the gene matches: 9. The CDR3 sequence: CASSPSGQGEIQPQHF. CDR3 in DNA: TGTGCCAGCAGTCCCTCGGGACAGGGGGAAATTCAGCCCCAGCATTTT.

This clonotype showed up just once. J is TRBJ1-2 and V is TRBV20-1; a possible D gene is TRBD1 (5 bases). The CDR3 has 13 residues. Germline V gene sequence: CDR1 DFQATT, CDR2 SNEGSKA (reference sequence). V was clipped by 1 base and J by 3 bases, with 9 bases between them. CDR3 in DNA: TGCAGTGCTAGAGCACAGGCTCACTATGGCTACACCTTC. Its translation: CSARAQAHYGYTF.

There are a few counts of this clonotype. CDR3 amino acids: CASSGGLQETQYF. The CDR3 nucleotides read TGTGCCAGTAGCGGGGGGCTTCAAGAGACCCAGTACTTC. V is TRBV19 and J is TRBJ2-5; the D gene is possibly TRBD2 (7 bases). V lost 6 bases to trimming and J lost 2 bases, with 10 bases between them. The CDR3 length is 13 residues. The germline V gene has CDR1 LNHDA and CDR2 SQIVND (reference sequence).

J is TRBJ2-7 and V is TRBV21-1; the table's D call, TRBD1, has no DNA check behind it. TRBV21-1 is a pseudogene locus. The CDR3 contains 14 residues. The CDR3 DNA sequence: TGTGCCAGCAGCCTTCGACAGGGCTGCTACGAGCAGTACTTC. Encoded protein: CASSLRQGCYEQYF.

This sequence joins TRBV20-1 and TRBJ1-5; no definite D call. The V gene's germline CDR1 is DFQATT and CDR2 SNEGSKA (reference sequence). The V and J ends lost 3 bases and 0 bases respectively, with 6 bases between them. This CDR3 spans 13 amino acids. This chain's CDR3 is CSASGVSNQPQHF. The CDR3 DNA is TGCAGTGCTAGTGGAGTTAGCAATCAGCCCCAGCATTTT.

This sequence joins TRBV20-1 and TRBJ2-7, with TRBD1 identical over 8 bases. Trimming removed 0 bases from V and 8 bases from J; junction bases left unmatched: 6. CDR3 length equals 13 residues. Per the germline V gene, CDR1 is DFQATT and CDR2 is SNEGSKA (reference sequence). The CDR3 is CSARDRTGLKQYF. CDR3 DNA sequence: TGCAGTGCTAGAGATCGGACAGGGCTCAAGCAGTACTTC.

The chain combines TRBV7-9 with TRBJ2-7; D possibly corresponds to TRBD1 (5 bases). V was clipped by 5 bases and J by 6 bases, with 11 bases between them. The CDR3 is 12 amino acids. Per the germline V gene, CDR1 is SEHNR and CDR2 is FQNEAQ (reference sequence). This CDR3 is CASSRQSPEQYF. The CDR3 DNA reads TGTGCCAGCAGCCGACAGTCCCCCGAGCAGTACTTC.

The chain links TRBV6-1 to TRBJ1-2; 7 bases align to TRBD1. Germline CDR1 reads MNHNS; CDR2 reads SASEGT. CDR3 size: 16 residues. After removal of 2 bases from V and 5 bases from J, the junction contained 11 bases not matched to a gene. DNA for the CDR3: TGTGCCAGCAGTGAAAGTTTAGGACAGGAGATTTATGGCTACACCTTC. This codes for CASSESLGQEIYGYTF.

This clonotype was picked up a small number of times. The rearrangement uses TRBV7-2 and TRBJ2-1; D not resolved. Germline V gene data show CDR1 as SGHTA and CDR2 as FQGNSA. Trimming pared 1 base from V and 9 bases from J, leaving 10 bases between. There are 13 residues in the CDR3. The CDR3 DNA sequence: TGTGCCAGCAGCTTAGGTCGGCTTGGTGAGCAGTTCTTC. This translates into CASSLGRLGEQFF.

The chain employs TRBV5-4 and TRBJ2-7, with D tentatively TRBD1 (5 bases). The CDR3 spans 14 residues. Trimming stripped 4 bases from V and 0 bases from J, with 11 bases between. CDR1 and CDR2 (germline): SGHNT, YYREEE (reference sequence). This CDR3 reads CASSSRQRSYEQYF. The CDR3 region has the DNA TGTGCCAGCAGCAGCCGACAGCGCTCCTACGAGCAGTACTTC.

This chain joins TRBV19 and TRBJ1-5; D remains ambiguous. This CDR3 has 13 residues. Between the trimmed V and J ends, which lost 4 bases and 6 bases, there was a span of 10 bases. Germline CDR1 and CDR2: LNHDA and SQIVND (reference sequence). The CDR3 DNA sequence: TGTGCCAGTAGTAACCAGGCGGGTCAGCCCCAGCATTTT. Its translation is CASSNQAGQPQHF.